These T cell receptor beta chains were read from a single sample in a study of cytomegalovirus exposure and HLA in healthy donors. The protocol was immunoSEQ multiplex PCR, while the TCRdb copy is restricted to in-frame clones and leaves out a portion. The sample lists about 130,000 clones, roughly 8.3% occurring once. The sequencing sample was made of PBMCs. The receptors here all came from a man aged 35 to 55 in good health and CMV-seronegative. The CDR3 runs from the conserved cysteine through the conserved F or W. The D gene is left open where the match is weak. A clone size is listed for some rows: how often the clone was seen (once, few, many), or a class if it is expanded.

j_gene: TRBJ2-3; d_gene: -; abundance: few; v_gene: TRBV5-1; CDR3nt: TGCGCCAGCAGCTGGGGAGGCGCAGATACGCAGTATTTT; CDR3aa: CASSWGGADTQYF
j_gene: TRBJ1-5; d_gene: -; abundance: -; v_gene: TRBV6-6; CDR3nt: TGTGCCAGCAGTTACCCACAGGGTGATCAGCCCCAGCATTTT; CDR3aa: CASSYPQGDQPQHF
j_gene: TRBJ2-1; d_gene: -; abundance: few; v_gene: TRBV10-3; CDR3nt: TGTGCCACCCTTAACTGGGGCGATGAGCAGTTCTTC; CDR3aa: CATLNWGDEQFF
j_gene: TRBJ2-5; d_gene: TRBD2; abundance: few; v_gene: TRBV27; CDR3nt: TGTGCCAGCAGTTTATTATTTGCGGGGGGGCAAGAGACCCAGTACTTC; CDR3aa: CASSLLFAGGQETQYF
j_gene: TRBJ1-2; d_gene: TRBD1; abundance: -; v_gene: TRBV7-8; CDR3nt: TGTGCCAGCAGCCCAGGGGGAGCTAACTATGGCTACACCTTC; CDR3aa: CASSPGGANYGYTF
j_gene: TRBJ1-1; d_gene: TRBD1; abundance: -; v_gene: TRBV30; CDR3nt: TGTGCCTGGATCCTCCTCTTCCGGACAGGGTTGATCGGGACTGAAGCTTTCTTT; CDR3aa: CAWILLFRTGLIGTEAFF
j_gene: TRBJ1-1; d_gene: TRBD1; abundance: -; v_gene: TRBV5-1; CDR3nt: TGCGCCAGCAGCGGCCTCAGGGGGCGCGGCACTGAAGCTTTCTTT; CDR3aa: CASSGLRGRGTEAFF
j_gene: TRBJ1-4; d_gene: TRBD1; abundance: -; v_gene: TRBV19; CDR3nt: TGTGCCAGTAGTATAAACAGGGGGCGAACTAATGAAAAACTGTTTTTT; CDR3aa: CASSINRGRTNEKLFF
j_gene: TRBJ1-6; d_gene: -; abundance: few; v_gene: TRBV5-1; CDR3nt: TGCGCCAGCAGCTCGCAACCGGGACAAGATTCACCCCTCCACTTT; CDR3aa: CASSSQPGQDSPLHF
j_gene: TRBJ2-1; d_gene: TRBD1; abundance: -; v_gene: TRBV9; CDR3nt: TGTGCCAGCAGCGCGAGGGGACAGCCCTTTTACAATGAGCAGTTCTTC; CDR3aa: CASSARGQPFYNEQFF
j_gene: TRBJ2-5; d_gene: TRBD2; abundance: -; v_gene: TRBV11-2; CDR3nt: TGTGCCAGTACCTCTACCGGTAGCGGGGTTCAAGAGACCCAGTACTTC; CDR3aa: CASTSTGSGVQETQYF
j_gene: TRBJ1-6; d_gene: -; abundance: -; v_gene: TRBV4-1; CDR3nt: TGCGCCAGCAGCCAGAGAGACGGGACTTTACCCCTCCACTTT; CDR3aa: CASSQRDGTLPLHF
j_gene: TRBJ2-2; d_gene: -; abundance: -; v_gene: TRBV30; CDR3nt: TGTGCCTGGAGTGTACGGGTTGGGGAGCTGTTTTTT; CDR3aa: CAWSVRVGELFF
j_gene: TRBJ2-3; d_gene: -; abundance: -; v_gene: TRBV28; CDR3nt: TGTGCCAGCAGTTTACCCTCGGGAGGCACAGATACGCAGTATTTT; CDR3aa: CASSLPSGGTDTQYF
j_gene: TRBJ1-1; d_gene: TRBD1; abundance: few; v_gene: TRBV28; CDR3nt: TGTGCCAGCAGCATATCGACAGGGGTGAACACTGAAGCTTTCTTT; CDR3aa: CASSISTGVNTEAFF
j_gene: TRBJ2-5; d_gene: TRBD1; abundance: -; v_gene: TRBV19; CDR3nt: TGTGCCAGTACCCCGGACAGGGGAGAGACCCAGTACTTC; CDR3aa: CASTPDRGETQYF
j_gene: TRBJ2-3; d_gene: TRBD1; abundance: -; v_gene: TRBV5-6; CDR3nt: TGTGCCAGCAGCTTGGACGGGACAGGGCTTTCAGATACGCAGTATTTT; CDR3aa: CASSLDGTGLSDTQYF
j_gene: TRBJ1-6; d_gene: TRBD1; abundance: -; v_gene: TRBV6-5; CDR3nt: TGTGCCAGCAGTCGGACAGGGGGTGATAATTCACCCCTCCACTTT; CDR3aa: CASSRTGGDNSPLHF
j_gene: TRBJ1-1; d_gene: -; abundance: few; v_gene: TRBV6-5; CDR3nt: TGTGCCAGCAGTTACTCCCCCCGACAGAACACTGAAGCTTTCTTT; CDR3aa: CASSYSPRQNTEAFF
j_gene: TRBJ2-7; d_gene: -; abundance: few; v_gene: TRBV4-2; CDR3nt: TGTGCCACCGTAGGGGAAGGCTACGAGCAGTACTTC; CDR3aa: CATVGEGYEQYF
j_gene: TRBJ1-3; d_gene: TRBD1; abundance: few; v_gene: TRBV5-1; CDR3nt: TGCGCCAGCAGCTACAGGGGGCGCGGAAACACCATATATTTT; CDR3aa: CASSYRGRGNTIYF
j_gene: TRBJ2-7; d_gene: TRBD2; abundance: few; v_gene: TRBV5-1; CDR3nt: TGCGCCAGCGGAGTAGCGGGGGGCCGAGACGAGCAGTACTTC; CDR3aa: CASGVAGGRDEQYF
j_gene: TRBJ1-6; d_gene: -; abundance: -; v_gene: TRBV27; CDR3nt: TGTGCCAGCAGTTCCCTCATACGGTCCTATAATTCACCCCTCCACTTT; CDR3aa: CASSSLIRSYNSPLHF
j_gene: TRBJ2-3; d_gene: -; abundance: few; v_gene: TRBV7-3; CDR3nt: TGTGCCAGCAGCTTAGAGGCCTCGCCGAGGACAGATACGCAGTATTTT; CDR3aa: CASSLEASPRTDTQYF
j_gene: TRBJ1-2; d_gene: -; abundance: -; v_gene: TRBV15; CDR3nt: TGTGCCACCAGCACAGGGGTTCGGGGCTACACCTTC; CDR3aa: CATSTGVRGYTF
j_gene: TRBJ1-1; d_gene: -; abundance: few; v_gene: TRBV6-4; CDR3nt: TGTGCCAGCAGTTGGGGGGACAACACTGAAGCTTTCTTT; CDR3aa: CASSWGDNTEAFF
j_gene: TRBJ2-7; d_gene: -; abundance: few; v_gene: TRBV7-2; CDR3nt: TGTGCCAGCAGCTCTACAGCTCAGCAGTACTTC; CDR3aa: CASSSTAQQYF
j_gene: TRBJ2-7; d_gene: TRBD1; abundance: -; v_gene: TRBV7-2; CDR3nt: TGTGCCAGCAGCACGCACAGGGGGCGCCAGGGCGAGCAGTACTTC; CDR3aa: CASSTHRGRQGEQYF
j_gene: TRBJ2-5; d_gene: -; abundance: -; v_gene: TRBV5-1; CDR3nt: TGCGCCAGCAGCCCAACGGGGGTACAAGAGACCCAGTACTTC; CDR3aa: CASSPTGVQETQYF
j_gene: TRBJ2-7; d_gene: TRBD1; abundance: -; v_gene: TRBV11-2; CDR3nt: TGTGCCAGCAGCTTCGCCGGGACAGTCTACGAGCAGTACTTC; CDR3aa: CASSFAGTVYEQYF
j_gene: TRBJ1-1; d_gene: TRBD1; abundance: few; v_gene: TRBV5-1; CDR3nt: TGCGCCAGCTCGTTGGGACAGGGGAGAGGTTACACTGAAGCTTTCTTT; CDR3aa: CASSLGQGRGYTEAFF
j_gene: TRBJ2-1; d_gene: TRBD2; abundance: -; v_gene: TRBV19; CDR3nt: TGTGCCAGTAAGGAGTACGGGGGGGCAGGGAATGAGCAGTTCTTC; CDR3aa: CASKEYGGAGNEQFF
j_gene: TRBJ1-1; d_gene: -; abundance: few; v_gene: TRBV7-7; CDR3nt: TGTGCCAGCAGTCGGGACACGAACACTGAAGCTTTCTTT; CDR3aa: CASSRDTNTEAFF
j_gene: TRBJ2-7; d_gene: -; abundance: -; v_gene: TRBV5-4; CDR3nt: TGTGCCAGCAACCTGCTCAGGTACGAGCAGTACTTC; CDR3aa: CASNLLRYEQYF
j_gene: TRBJ2-5; d_gene: TRBD2; abundance: -; v_gene: TRBV2; CDR3nt: TGTGCCAGCAGTAGGACTAGCGGGGGGGGTGAGACCCAGTACTTC; CDR3aa: CASSRTSGGGETQYF
j_gene: TRBJ2-7; d_gene: -; abundance: few; v_gene: TRBV11-2; CDR3nt: TGTGCCAGCAGCTCTGGGCAGGGCTCCTACGAGCAGTACTTC; CDR3aa: CASSSGQGSYEQYF
j_gene: TRBJ2-7; d_gene: -; abundance: -; v_gene: TRBV18; CDR3nt: TGTGCCAGCTCAAAAACTGACAGCCTCTACGAGCAGTACTTC; CDR3aa: CASSKTDSLYEQYF
j_gene: TRBJ2-7; d_gene: -; abundance: once; v_gene: TRBV4-1; CDR3nt: TGCGCCAGCAGCCTCAGGGGCGGGTACGAGCAGTACTTC; CDR3aa: CASSLRGGYEQYF
j_gene: TRBJ2-3; d_gene: -; abundance: few; v_gene: TRBV5-1; CDR3nt: TGCGCCAGCAGCTTAGGGGCCATCACAGATACGCAGTATTTT; CDR3aa: CASSLGAITDTQYF
j_gene: TRBJ2-3; d_gene: TRBD2; abundance: few; v_gene: TRBV4-2; CDR3nt: TGTGCCAGCAGCGATAGCGGGGGAAGCACAGATACGCAGTATTTT; CDR3aa: CASSDSGGSTDTQYF
j_gene: TRBJ1-4; d_gene: TRBD1; abundance: few; v_gene: TRBV6-1; CDR3nt: TGTGCCAGCAGTGACCGGGACAGGGTTCTACGACTGTTTTTT; CDR3aa: CASSDRDRVLRLFF
j_gene: TRBJ1-3; d_gene: TRBD1; abundance: -; v_gene: TRBV7-9; CDR3nt: TGTGCCAGCAGCTCCGGGACAGTTTCTCTCTCGGCTGGAAACACCATATATTTT; CDR3aa: CASSSGTVSLSAGNTIYF
j_gene: TRBJ2-7; d_gene: -; abundance: -; v_gene: TRBV27; CDR3nt: TGTGCCAGCAGTCCCGGATCGGGCTACGAGCAGTACTTC; CDR3aa: CASSPGSGYEQYF
j_gene: TRBJ2-5; d_gene: TRBD2; abundance: few; v_gene: TRBV28; CDR3nt: TGTGCCAGCAGTTTATTCGAGCGGGGCCAAGAGGAGACCCAGTACTTC; CDR3aa: CASSLFERGQEETQYF
j_gene: TRBJ2-5; d_gene: TRBD2; abundance: few; v_gene: TRBV5-6; CDR3nt: TGTGCCACCTCTCCGAATAGCGGGGTAACAGGAGAGACCCAGTACTTC; CDR3aa: CATSPNSGVTGETQYF
j_gene: TRBJ2-1; d_gene: -; abundance: few; v_gene: TRBV6-5; CDR3nt: TGTGCCAGCAGTCCCTCTCGGGGTGAGCAGTTCTTC; CDR3aa: CASSPSRGEQFF